This is a list of T cell receptor beta chains from one sample in a study of early T cells in non-severe SARS-CoV-2 infection. TCRdb called the 5' RACE reads again in MiXCR, with one record for every CDR3 protein. Of 70,000 to 95,000 distinct CDR3 sequences in the sample, about 11% are singletons; the top ten hold approximately 4.5%. The specimen was whole blood. These TCRs come from an adult who was a healthcare worker with PCR-confirmed SARS-CoV-2 infection or an uninfected control (not recorded which). Each CDR3 is given with its conserved first and last residue. D genes are given only for firm matches. A clone size is listed for some rows: how often the clone was seen (once, few, many), or a class if it is expanded.

V gene	clone size	D gene	J gene	CDR3 DNA	CDR3 protein
TRBV20-1	NA	NA	TRBJ2-1	TGCAGTGCTAGGGACCTCAATGAGCAGTTCTTC	CSARDLNEQFF
TRBV24-1	NA	NA	TRBJ2-1	TGTGCCACCAGTGAACGTGGTGATGAGCAGTTCTTC	CATSERGDEQFF
TRBV11-2	many	TRBD1	TRBJ2-7	TGTGCCAGCAGCCCGAGGACAGGGGGACTCGAATCGGCCTACGAGCAGTACTTC	CASSPRTGGLESAYEQYF
TRBV6-2/TRBV6-3	many	TRBD1	TRBJ2-6	TGTGCCAGCAGACGAGGACAGGGGAATCTTTCTGGGGCCAACGTCCTGACTTTC	CASRRGQGNLSGANVLTF
TRBV7-2	many	TRBD2	TRBJ2-2	TGTGCCAGCAGCGGGAACCGGGACTACACGAACACCGGGGAGCTGTTTTTT	CASSGNRDYTNTGELFF
TRBV6-4	NA	NA	TRBJ2-4	TGTGCCAGCAGACCTGACGGGGAAAACATTCAGTACTTC	CASRPDGENIQYF
TRBV7-6	many	NA	TRBJ2-3	TGTGCCAGCAGCTTTAGGGACATCACAGATACGCAGTATTTT	CASSFRDITDTQYF
TRBV3-1	few	TRBD2	TRBJ2-2	TGTGCCAGCAGCCAACTAGCGGGGGGAACCGGGGAGCTGTTTTTT	CASSQLAGGTGELFF
TRBV7-2	few	NA	TRBJ1-4	TGTGCCAGCAGCTTAGATGGACAGTTTAGGGAAAAACTGTTTTTT	CASSLDGQFREKLFF
TRBV2	many	TRBD1	TRBJ2-2	TGTGCCAGCAGTTGGCAGGGGGCGAACACCGGGGAGCTGTTTTTT	CASSWQGANTGELFF
TRBV5-6	many	NA	TRBJ2-3	TGTGCCAGCAGCGAGAGGGGGGGCCCTGCAGATACGCAGTATTTT	CASSERGGPADTQYF
TRBV6-6	NA	NA	TRBJ2-7	TGTGCCAGCACGTACAGGGGAGGTCTCGAGCAGTACTTC	CASTYRGGLEQYF
TRBV5-4	many	NA	TRBJ2-7	TGTGCCAGCAGCCGCAGGCAGGAATCCTACGAGCAGTACTTC	CASSRRQESYEQYF
TRBV27	many	TRBD1	TRBJ1-1	TGTGCCAGCAGTTTACGGACAGGGCTGGGCACTGAAGCTTTCTTT	CASSLRTGLGTEAFF
TRBV29-1	few	TRBD1	TRBJ1-1	TGCAGCGTTTTGGACAGGGAGCCCACTGAAGCTTTCTTT	CSVLDREPTEAFF
TRBV3-1	many	NA	TRBJ2-1	TGTGCCAGCAGCCAAGGTGAAACAACCTACAATGAGCAGTTCTTC	CASSQGETTYNEQFF
TRBV11-2	few	NA	TRBJ2-1	TGTGCCAGCAGCTTAGGAGGGGCTTGGGTGATCTTC	CASSLGGAWVIF
TRBV10-3	many	TRBD2	TRBJ2-3	TGTGCCATCAGGAGACTAGCGGGGGGCACAGATACGCAGTATTTT	CAIRRLAGGTDTQYF
TRBV11-2	few	TRBD2	TRBJ2-5	TGTGCCAGCAGCTTACTCGGGGGGGTCCAAGAGACCCAGTACTTC	CASSLLGGVQETQYF
TRBV29-1	NA	NA	TRBJ2-1	TGCAGCGTTGAAGCCGGAAGGGGCAATGAGCAGTTCTTC	CSVEAGRGNEQFF
TRBV30	NA	NA	TRBJ1-2	TGTGCCTGGACCCAAGACAGATTCTATGGCTACACCTTC	CAWTQDRFYGYTF
TRBV7-2	NA	NA	TRBJ1-5	TGTGCCAGCAGCTTACAATCAGGGCTGGGTCAGCCCCAGCATTTT	CASSLQSGLGQPQHF